One and the same sample provided the 9 T cell receptor beta chains below, sequenced in a study of blood T cells in healthy people across ages. A second roughly 6 to 12 cycle PCR used barcoded and J-beta primers. TCRdb passed the 5' RACE reads through MiXCR, listing each CDR3 protein once. The sample lists 700,000 to 950,000 distinct CDR3 sequences; roughly 44% were seen once. The sample was blood. The origin of the receptors is an older woman in good health.

This chain connects TRBV7-2 to TRBJ1-5; TRBD1 might be the D (6 bases). The V gene lost 0 bases and the J gene lost 5 bases, with 20 bases spanning the gap. The CDR3 covers 18 residues. Germline CDR1 SGHTA, CDR2 FQGNSA. Written as DNA, the CDR3 is TGTGCCAGCAGCTTAGCGGGATCTTTAGCAGGGGCCTATCAGCCCCAGCATTTT. The encoded protein is CASSLAGSLAGAYQPQHF.

The sample holds a few counts of this clonotype. Here the CDR3 DNA reads TGCAGCGGTGTGCGGGTGGGGACTGAGTTCTTC. Protein sequence: CSGVRVGTEFF. The chain combines TRBV29-1 with TRBJ2-1; D perhaps matches TRBD2 (6 bases). CDR1 is SQVTM, CDR2 ANQGSEA, per germline. V shed 7 bases and J shed 14 bases, with 18 bases lying between them. The CDR3 has 11 residues.

This clonotype was recorded a few times. The chain links TRBV6-2 or TRBV6-3 to TRBJ2-1, with D perhaps matching TRBD2 (7 bases). The germline V gene has CDR1 MNHEY and CDR2 SVGEGT. The CDR3 runs to 14 residues. V lost 3 bases, J lost 8 bases, and 14 bases lay in between. This chain's CDR3 is CASSYRGGQYEQFF. DNA of the CDR3: TGTGCCAGCAGTTATAGGGGGGGCCAGTATGAGCAGTTCTTC.

This clonotype showed up just once. One junction end disagrees with the germline gene, perhaps due to a read error. The chain combines TRBV7-3 with TRBJ2-5, with 10 bases lining up with TRBD2. CDR3 length: 15 amino acids. Germline CDR1 SGHTA, CDR2 FQGTGA. The CDR3 is CASSLERGGVEIQYF. CDR3 in DNA: TGTGCCAGCAGCTTAGAGCGGGGGGGTGTTGAGATCCAGTACTTC.

The gene calls are TRBV27 and TRBJ2-1, with D perhaps TRBD1 (6 bases). The CDR3 has 15 amino acids. Germline CDR1 MNHEY, CDR2 SMNVEV (reference sequence). Between the trimmed V and J ends, which lost 2 bases and 7 bases, there was a span of 15 bases. In DNA form, the CDR3 reads TGTGCCAGCAGTTTAGGGACACCGCTGGGGAATGAGCAGTTCTTC. Amino acid sequence: CASSLGTPLGNEQFF.

The table lists this clonotype with many counts. The rearrangement links TRBV7-9 to TRBJ2-1, with 9 positions matching TRBD2. The V segment lost 6 bases and the J segment 1 base; nucleotides outside the gene matches: 4. The CDR3 contains 15 residues. Germline CDR1 is SEHNR and CDR2 is FQNEAQ (reference sequence). The CDR3 DNA reads as TGTGCCAGCAGTTCGACTAGCGGATCCTACAATGAGCAGTTCTTC. This encodes CASSSTSGSYNEQFF.

Turning to this clonotype: A much larger clone lies a single base off, so this may be a read error. V gene TRBV7-2 combines with J gene TRBJ2-7; D may match TRBD1 or TRBD2 (5 bases each). The germline CDR1 and CDR2 sequences are SGHTA and FQGNSA. The CDR3 is 15 amino acids. The CDR3 here is CAGSLKLGASYEQYF. CDR3 coding DNA: TGTGCCGGCAGCCTAAAGCTCGGGGCCTCCTACGAGCAGTACTTC.

This chain connects TRBV20-1 to TRBJ2-1; TRBD2 matches at 9 bases. CDR3 length: 14 residues. CDR1 and CDR2 from the germline V gene are DFQATT and SNEGSKA (reference sequence). Trimming at V came to 5 bases and at J to 9 bases, leaving 11 bases not matched to a gene. The CDR3 sequence is CSAPKAGGLGEQFF. The DNA of the CDR3 is TGCAGTGCTCCTAAGGCGGGGGGGCTGGGTGAGCAGTTCTTC.

This chain uses TRBV29-1 with TRBJ1-4, with 7 bases fitting TRBD1. V lost 4 bases and J lost 3; bases outside the gene matches: 8. The CDR3 sequence is 15 residues long. Looked up from germline, CDR1 is SQVTM and CDR2 is ANQGSEA. CDR3 DNA sequence: TGCAGCGTTGCTAGAACAGGGGTTCCTAATGAAAAACTGTTTTTT. Its translation is CSVARTGVPNEKLFF.